This TCR beta chain was retrieved from a study of beta chain features in type 1 diabetes. The study, taken as a whole, reports: The study found moderately but significantly shorter TCRB CDR3s in all four CD4+ subsets of Type 1 diabetes patients. cDNA-based sequencing might over-represent cells highly expressing TCR.

The CDR3 loop spans 14 amino acids. Germline trimming cut 3 bases from V and 2 bases from J; bases unmatched to any gene: 3. Germline V gene lookup returns CDR1 SGDLS and CDR2 YYNGEE. TCRB transcripts that were expressed got sequenced, as all of the isolated RNA had been reverse transcribed. Sequencing was performed with immunoSEQ multiplex PCR; in TCRdb, only in-frame clones are kept and a portion is missing. Of almost 350,000 clones in the sample, around 19% were seen once. One heparinised draw, averaging about 116 mL, was taken per donor. This clone was seen a few times. The antigen remains unidentified.

The chain combines TRBV9 with TRBJ1-1, with 8 bases fitting TRBD1. Specimen: naive CD4+ T cells from blood. The clonotype comes from a woman aged 18-30 years in good health. As DNA, the CDR3 is TGTGCCAGCAGCGCGGGACAGGTAAACACTGAAGCTTTCTTT. This sequence encodes CASSAGQVNTEAFF.